One and the same sample provided the 30 T cell receptor beta chains below, sequenced in a study of OX40 agonist ivuxolimab in advanced cancers. Repertoires were generated with immunoSEQ multiplex PCR, while TCRdb's copy carries only in-frame clones and drops some. Here the sample spans 40,000 or so clones, over 80% being singletons. This specimen was CD4+ or CD8+ T cells sorted from blood, taken in a trial of the OX40 agonist ivuxolimab. Receptor source: an adult with an advanced solid tumor such as melanoma, head and neck, liver or kidney cancer.

The V call is TRBV6-6, the J call TRBJ1-6; no clear D gene. The CDR3 runs 14 residues. Between the trimmed V and J ends, which lost 2 bases and 8 bases, there was a span of 10 bases. Germline V gene sequence: CDR1 MNHNY, CDR2 SVGAGI (reference sequence). CDR3 nucleotide sequence: TGTGCCAGCAGTTACGCTACGATGGATTCACCCCTCCACTTT. Translation gives CASSYATMDSPLHF.

In this sample, this clone turned up once. This rearrangement joins TRBV7-2 to TRBJ1-5; possibly TRBD1 for D (5 bases). The CDR3 is made up of 13 amino acids. The germline CDR1 and CDR2 sequences are SGHTA and FQGNSA. Trimming shortened V by 4 bases and J by 6 bases, and 10 bases separated the two germline ends. The CDR3 region is CASSSRQFQPQHF. The CDR3 bases are TGTGCCAGCAGCTCTAGACAGTTTCAGCCCCAGCATTTT.

The V call is TRBV5-1, the J call TRBJ2-1; D not certain. V lost 0 bases and J lost 8, with 9 bases in between. There are 13 residues in the CDR3. Germline V CDR1 and CDR2: SGHRS, YFSETQ. Here the CDR3 reads CASSLETGYEQFF. The CDR3 DNA follows: TGCGCCAGCAGCTTGGAAACCGGATATGAGCAGTTCTTC.

The chain is built from TRBV4-1 and TRBJ2-1; D call uncertain. The CDR3 consists of 13 residues. Germline CDR1 is MGHRA and CDR2 is YSYEKL. V shed 3 bases and J shed 10 bases, with 13 bases lying between them. The CDR3 coding sequence is TGCGCCAGCAGCCAGAAGATGCCCGGAGAGCAGTTCTTC. Its protein is CASSQKMPGEQFF.

By share, this clone ranks as medium-sized. The J gene is TRBJ1-3, the V gene TRBV13; a possible D gene is TRBD1 (5 bases). Deletions cut 1 base from V and 5 bases from J, with 15 bases between. Germline loops: CDR1 PRHDT, CDR2 FYEKMQ (reference sequence). The CDR3 totals 16 residues. The CDR3 loop reads CASSLDNSGGRNTIYF. The CDR3 DNA sequence: TGTGCCAGCAGCTTAGATAACAGCGGGGGTCGAAACACCATATATTTT.

The genes are TRBV27 and TRBJ1-5; 7 positions agree with TRBD1. The CDR3 covers 15 residues. CDR1 is MNHEY, CDR2 SMNVEV, per germline (reference sequence). Trimming cost V 5 bases and J 0 bases; bases outside gene matches: 4. The CDR3 is CASSERGLSNQPQHF. In DNA, the CDR3 is TGTGCCAGCAGTGAGAGGGGGCTTAGCAATCAGCCCCAGCATTTT.

The CDR3 loop is CASSQRQSLAGGLYNEQFF. The CDR3 nucleotides read TGCGCCAGCAGCCAAAGGCAATCACTAGCGGGAGGGTTATACAATGAGCAGTTCTTC. The J gene is TRBJ2-1, the V gene TRBV4-1, with TRBD2 matching over 13 bases. CDR3 length: 19 amino acids. Germline V gene sequence: CDR1 MGHRA, CDR2 YSYEKL. V shed 2 bases and J 4 bases; nucleotides not matched to a gene: 11.

V and J are TRBV11-2 and TRBJ1-3; the match to TRBD1 covers 7 bases. The CDR3 has 17 amino acids. From germline, CDR1 is SGHAT and CDR2 FQNNGV. V shed 2 bases, J shed 1 base, and the junction held 8 bases outside the gene matches. The CDR3 region is CASSLMSGTASGNTIYF. The CDR3 nucleotides are TGTGCCAGCAGCTTAATGTCCGGGACAGCGTCTGGAAACACCATATATTTT.

The chain carries TRBV7-9 and TRBJ2-6; 7 nucleotides agree with TRBD2. V shed 6 bases and J 0 bases; nucleotides not matched to a gene: 11. CDR3 size: 18 residues. Per germline, CDR1 SEHNR and CDR2 FQNEAQ (reference sequence). The CDR3 spells CASRGASGLNSGANVLTF. The CDR3, as DNA: TGTGCCAGCAGAGGGGCTAGCGGTCTGAACTCTGGGGCCAACGTCCTGACTTTC.

The J gene is TRBJ2-1, the V gene TRBV7-9; TRBD2 aligns across 7 bases. V shed 5 bases and J 5 bases; nucleotides not matched to a gene: 6. The CDR3 length is 14 residues. Germline assignment: CDR1 SEHNR and CDR2 FQNEAQ (reference sequence). The CDR3 loop reads CASSLTGTNNEQFF. In DNA, the CDR3 is TGTGCCAGCAGCCTAACCGGGACTAACAATGAGCAGTTCTTC. Looking up the rest from reference TRBV7-9 and TRBJ2-1 gives the full variable domain: DTGVSQNPRHKITKRGQNVTFRCDPISEHNRLYWYRQTLGQGPEFLTYFQNEAQLEKSRLLSDRFSAERPKGSFSTLEIQRTEQGDSAMYLCASSLTGTNNEQFFGPGTRLTVL.

In its sample, this clone was seen a few times. This chain joins TRBV4-1 and TRBJ1-6; no clear D. Germline values: CDR1 MGHRA, CDR2 YSYEKL. V was shortened by 6 bases and J by 7 bases, with 13 bases between the two germline ends. CDR3 size: 14 residues. CDR3 in amino acids: CASSGLGLNSPLHF. In DNA, the CDR3 is TGCGCCAGCAGTGGTTTAGGGCTCAATTCACCCCTCCACTTT.

The chain uses TRBV28 and TRBJ1-2; no definite D call. Trimming cost V 2 bases and J 8 bases, with 15 bases left between them. CDR3 size: 14 residues. CDR1 and CDR2 (germline): MDHEN, SYDVKM. CDR3 amino acids: CASSLDGSARGYTF. For the CDR3, the DNA is TGTGCCAGCAGTTTAGACGGTTCTGCTAGGGGCTACACCTTC.

The chain combines TRBV10-3 with TRBJ2-7; 9 nucleotides align to TRBD1. CDR1 is ENHRY and CDR2 is SYGVKD in the germline V gene. The CDR3 spans 14 residues. J gave up 6 bases and V 5 bases, and 8 bases lay outside the gene matches. CDR3 residues: CAISKGQGRGEQYF. CDR3 in DNA: TGTGCCATCAGTAAGGGACAGGGTCGCGGCGAGCAGTACTTC.

The chain has TRBV28 and TRBJ2-3, with D perhaps matching TRBD1 (6 bases). Germline V gene sequence: CDR1 MDHEN, CDR2 SYDVKM. The CDR3 extends over 14 amino acids. V lost 5 bases and J 3 bases, leaving 12 bases between the germline ends. The CDR3 is CASSQPQGTDTQYF. The CDR3 nucleotides read TGTGCCAGCAGTCAACCTCAGGGGACAGATACGCAGTATTTT.

In DNA form, the CDR3 reads TGTGCCAGCAGTTTCGGGACAGGGGGAGGTGAAGCTTTCTTT. Encoded protein: CASSFGTGGGEAFF. This chain links TRBV28 with TRBJ1-1; 11 nucleotides align to TRBD1. Germline loops: CDR1 MDHEN, CDR2 SYDVKM. V trimming: 3 bases; J trimming: 7 bases; junction bases outside the gene matches: 4. The CDR3 has 14 amino acids. Full variable domain (missing parts from reference TRBV28 and TRBJ1-1): DVKVTQSSRYLVKRTGEKVFLECVQDMDHENMFWYRQDPGLGLRLIYFSYDVKMKEKGDIPEGYSVSREKKERFSLILESASTNQTSMYLCASSFGTGGGEAFFGQGTRLTVV.

In nucleotides, the CDR3 is TGTGCCAGCAGCTTCCGGGGAGGCGGCTACACCTTC. This gives the protein CASSFRGGGYTF. The chain employs TRBV5-6 and TRBJ1-2; D unclear. Between the trimmed V and J ends, which lost 2 bases and 8 bases, there was a span of 10 bases. The length of the CDR3 is 12 residues. Germline V gene data show CDR1 as SGHDT and CDR2 as YYEEEE.

The sample holds a few counts of this clone. The chain has TRBV19 and TRBJ1-6, with D uncertain. The CDR3 contains 13 residues. V was trimmed by 3 bases and J by 7 bases, leaving 7 bases between them. Germline V gives CDR1 LNHDA, CDR2 SQIVND (reference sequence). CDR3 coding DNA: TGTGCCAGTAGTATCGGCGCCAATTCACCCCTCCACTTT. Translation gives CASSIGANSPLHF.

This clone appeared once. J is TRBJ2-5 and V is TRBV4-3; 8 nucleotides agree with TRBD1. The J call may be mistaken, given a closer DNA end match to TRBJ2-7. Germline CDR1 LGHNA, CDR2 YSLEER. This CDR3 has 13 residues. CDR3 bases: TGCGCCAGCAGTCTGACAGGGGAGGCCGAGCAGTACTTC. It yields the protein CASSLTGEAEQYF.

V and J are TRBV19 and TRBJ1-5; unclear D gene. Germline V lookup: CDR1 LNHDA, CDR2 SQIVND (reference sequence). With 1 base removed from V and 7 bases from J, the gap between germline ends came to 8 bases. The CDR3 length is 13 residues. CDR3 region: CASSIAVAQPQHF. CDR3 nucleotide sequence: TGTGCCAGTAGTATAGCTGTTGCCCAGCCCCAGCATTTT.

The V call is TRBV4-1, the J call TRBJ2-4; 8 bases are a match to TRBD1. This CDR3 has 20 residues. V shed 4 bases, J shed 4 bases, and the junction held 21 bases outside the gene matches. Per the germline V gene, CDR1 is MGHRA and CDR2 is YSYEKL. The CDR3 reads CASSRSPPRQGQTHKNIQYF. CDR3 nucleotide sequence: TGCGCCAGCAGCCGATCCCCCCCGCGACAGGGGCAAACCCATAAAAACATTCAGTACTTC.

The chain has TRBV7-3 and TRBJ2-2; D gene unclear. The CDR3 covers 13 residues. The V end lost 8 bases, the J end lost 3 bases, and 10 bases lay between the germline ends. CDR1 is SGHTA and CDR2 is FQGTGA in the germline V gene. The CDR3 loop is CASGEAHTGELFF. In DNA, the CDR3 is TGTGCCAGCGGAGAGGCGCACACCGGGGAGCTGTTTTTT.

A few counts support this clone. The V call is TRBV7-3, the J call TRBJ2-3, with unresolved D. Germline V gene data show CDR1 as SGHTA and CDR2 as FQGTGA. With 2 bases removed from V and 3 bases from J, the gap between germline ends came to 6 bases. The CDR3 is made up of 13 amino acids. The chain's CDR3 is CASSLGPTDTQYF. The CDR3 nucleotides are TGTGCCAGCAGCTTAGGGCCGACAGATACGCAGTATTTT.

This clone appeared once. The chain employs TRBV10-3 and TRBJ2-5, with a weak D call TRBD1 (7 bases). V lost 6 bases and J 5 bases, leaving 16 bases between the germline ends. This CDR3 comprises 14 residues. Germline loops: CDR1 ENHRY, CDR2 SYGVKD. In nucleotides, the CDR3 is TGTGCCATCAGCAACGGGGGACAGAGGGAGACCCAGTACTTC. This encodes CAISNGGQRETQYF.

The genes are TRBV28 and TRBJ2-7, with D hard to call. The CDR3 covers 13 residues. V was cut by 8 bases and J by 5 bases, with 16 bases left in between. Germline CDR1 is MDHEN and CDR2 is SYDVKM. The CDR3 coding sequence is TGTGCCAGCGGCACGTTAATAAAGGACGAGCAGTACTTC. It is translated as CASGTLIKDEQYF.

This rearrangement joins TRBV9 to TRBJ2-2; D remains ambiguous. Germline CDR1 reads SGDLS; CDR2 reads YYNGEE. Trimming removed 1 base from V and 4 bases from J, with 2 bases in between. The CDR3 spans 12 residues. For the CDR3, the DNA is TGTGCCAGCAGCGTATTCACCGGGGAGCTGTTTTTT. Its protein product is CASSVFTGELFF.

The chain has TRBV29-1 and TRBJ2-3, with 8 positions matching TRBD1. The CDR3 contains 14 residues. The V and J ends lost 6 bases and 5 bases, in that order; junction bases with no gene match: 10. CDR1 is SQVTM, CDR2 ANQGSEA, per germline. CDR3 amino acids: CSVESRGRGDTQYF. The CDR3 nucleotides read TGCAGCGTCGAGAGCAGGGGGCGTGGAGATACGCAGTATTTT.

This chain links TRBV7-9 with TRBJ2-7; unclear D gene. Germline CDR1 is SEHNR and CDR2 is FQNEAQ (reference sequence). V lost 5 bases and J lost 1, with 12 bases in between. The CDR3 runs 14 residues. This CDR3 reads CASSRYRSSYEQYF. CDR3 bases: TGTGCCAGCAGCCGATACCGGTCGTCCTACGAGCAGTACTTC.

This sequence joins TRBV7-3 and TRBJ2-1; unclear D gene. CDR3 length: 13 amino acids. Trimming removed 2 bases at V and 10 bases at J, with 12 bases between. Germline V gene lookup returns CDR1 SGHTA and CDR2 FQGTGA. For the CDR3, the DNA is TGTGCCAGCAGCTTATACGTCGCCGGGGAGCAGTTCTTC. Translating gives CASSLYVAGEQFF.

The chain uses TRBV7-9 and TRBJ1-1; no clear D. The CDR3 extends over 13 amino acids. V shed 2 bases and J shed 3 bases, with 7 bases lying between them. Germline V gives CDR1 SEHNR, CDR2 FQNEAQ (reference sequence). CDR3 coding DNA: TGTGCCAGCAGCTTAAGCGGGGACACTGAAGCTTTCTTT. It yields the protein CASSLSGDTEAFF. The entire variable domain, with the rest obtained from reference TRBV7-9 and TRBJ1-1, is as follows: DTGVSQNPRHKITKRGQNVTFRCDPISEHNRLYWYRQTLGQGPEFLTYFQNEAQLEKSRLLSDRFSAERPKGSFSTLEIQRTEQGDSAMYLCASSLSGDTEAFFGQGTRLTVV.

The chain recombines TRBV28 with TRBJ2-1; TRBD2 matches at 9 bases. Germline values: CDR1 MDHEN, CDR2 SYDVKM. V shed 7 bases and J 8 bases; nucleotides not matched to a gene: 15. The CDR3 totals 16 residues. The chain's CDR3 is CASTNPRGGRRDEQFF. In DNA, the CDR3 is TGTGCCAGCACCAATCCGCGGGGGGGTAGAAGGGATGAGCAGTTCTTC.